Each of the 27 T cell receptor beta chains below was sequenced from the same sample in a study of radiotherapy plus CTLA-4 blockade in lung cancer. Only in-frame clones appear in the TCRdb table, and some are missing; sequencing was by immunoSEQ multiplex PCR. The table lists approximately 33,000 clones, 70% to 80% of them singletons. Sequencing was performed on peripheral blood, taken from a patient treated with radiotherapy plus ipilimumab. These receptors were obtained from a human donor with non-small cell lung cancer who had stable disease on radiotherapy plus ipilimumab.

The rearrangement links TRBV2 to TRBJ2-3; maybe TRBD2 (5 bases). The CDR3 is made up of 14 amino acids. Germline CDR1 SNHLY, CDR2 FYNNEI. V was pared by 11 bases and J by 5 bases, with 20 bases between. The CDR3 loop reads CAGAQRGFGDTQYF. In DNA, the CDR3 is TGTGCCGGAGCCCAACGGGGTTTTGGAGATACGCAGTATTTT.

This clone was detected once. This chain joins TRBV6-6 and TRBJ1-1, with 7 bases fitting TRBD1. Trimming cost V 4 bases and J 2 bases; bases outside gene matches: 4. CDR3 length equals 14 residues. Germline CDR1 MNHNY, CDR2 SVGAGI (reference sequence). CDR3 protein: CASSSQGGNTEAFF. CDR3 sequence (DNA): TGTGCCAGCAGTTCCCAGGGGGGAAACACTGAAGCTTTCTTT.

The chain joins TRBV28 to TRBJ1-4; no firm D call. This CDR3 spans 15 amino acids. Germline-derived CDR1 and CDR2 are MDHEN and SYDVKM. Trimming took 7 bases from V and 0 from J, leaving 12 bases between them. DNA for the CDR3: TGTGCCAGCACCCGTCCGGCCGCAACTAATGAAAAACTGTTTTTT. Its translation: CASTRPAATNEKLFF.

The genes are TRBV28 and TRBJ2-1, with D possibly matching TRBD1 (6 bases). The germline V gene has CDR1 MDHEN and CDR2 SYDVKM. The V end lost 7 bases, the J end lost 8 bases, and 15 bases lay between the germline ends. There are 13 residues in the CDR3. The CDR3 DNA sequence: TGTGCCAGCACCAACGGCCAGGGGTATGAGCAGTTCTTC. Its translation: CASTNGQGYEQFF.

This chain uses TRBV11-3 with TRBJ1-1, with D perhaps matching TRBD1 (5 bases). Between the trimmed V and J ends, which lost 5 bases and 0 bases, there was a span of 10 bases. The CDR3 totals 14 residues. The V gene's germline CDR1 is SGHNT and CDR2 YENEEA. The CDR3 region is CASSHRGVNTEAFF. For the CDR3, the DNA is TGTGCCAGCAGCCATCGGGGGGTGAACACTGAAGCTTTCTTT.

CDR3 DNA: TGTGCCAGCAGCCCGGGTCGGGGCTACAATGAGCAGTTCTTC. As protein: CASSPGRGYNEQFF. V is TRBV11-2 and J is TRBJ2-1, with D perhaps matching TRBD2 (5 bases). CDR3 length: 14 amino acids. Germline values: CDR1 SGHAT, CDR2 FQNNGV. Trimming cost V 5 bases and J 3 bases, with 11 bases left between them.

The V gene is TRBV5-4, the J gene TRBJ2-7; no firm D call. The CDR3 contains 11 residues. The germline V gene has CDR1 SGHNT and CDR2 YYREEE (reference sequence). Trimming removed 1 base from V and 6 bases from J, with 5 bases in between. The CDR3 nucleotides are TGTGCCAGCAGCTTGACGGGCGAGCAGTACTTC. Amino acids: CASSLTGEQYF.

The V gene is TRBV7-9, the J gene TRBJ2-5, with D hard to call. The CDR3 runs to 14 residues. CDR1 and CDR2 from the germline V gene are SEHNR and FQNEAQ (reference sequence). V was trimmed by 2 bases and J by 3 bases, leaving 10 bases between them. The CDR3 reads CASSLWPTEETQYF. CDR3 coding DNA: TGTGCCAGCAGCTTATGGCCGACGGAAGAGACCCAGTACTTC.

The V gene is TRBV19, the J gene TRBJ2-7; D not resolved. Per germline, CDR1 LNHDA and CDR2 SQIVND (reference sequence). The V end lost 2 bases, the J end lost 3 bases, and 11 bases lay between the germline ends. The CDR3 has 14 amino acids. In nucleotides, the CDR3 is TGTGCCAGTAGTATATCCGGTACTGGCTACGAGCAGTACTTC. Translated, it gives CASSISGTGYEQYF. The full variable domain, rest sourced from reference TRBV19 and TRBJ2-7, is DGGITQSPKYLFRKEGQNVTLSCEQNLNHDAMYWYRQDPGQGLRLIYYSQIVNDFQKGDIAEGYSVSREKKESFPLTVTSAQKNPTAFYLCASSISGTGYEQYFGPGTRLTVT.

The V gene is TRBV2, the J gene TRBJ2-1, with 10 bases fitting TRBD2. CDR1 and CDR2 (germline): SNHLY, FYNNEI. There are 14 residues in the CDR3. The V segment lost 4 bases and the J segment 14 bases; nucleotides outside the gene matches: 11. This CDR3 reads CASSVLAGVSREFF. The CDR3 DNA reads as TGTGCCAGCAGTGTCCTAGCGGGGGTTTCGCGGGAGTTCTTC.

The CDR3 spells CASSLLGQGKGAFF. Here the CDR3 DNA reads TGTGCCAGCAGCTTATTGGGACAGGGTAAGGGAGCTTTCTTT. The genes are TRBV7-2 and TRBJ1-1; 9 nucleotides line up with TRBD1. This CDR3 comprises 14 residues. Per the germline V gene, CDR1 is SGHTA and CDR2 is FQGNSA. Germline trimming cut 2 bases from V and 10 bases from J; bases unmatched to any gene: 8.

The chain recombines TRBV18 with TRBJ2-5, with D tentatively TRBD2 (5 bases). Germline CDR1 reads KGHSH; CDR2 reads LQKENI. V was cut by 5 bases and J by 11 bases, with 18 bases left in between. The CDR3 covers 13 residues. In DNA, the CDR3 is TGTGCCAGCTCATCATGGCCGGTGGGAGAGCAGTACTTC. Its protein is CASSSWPVGEQYF.

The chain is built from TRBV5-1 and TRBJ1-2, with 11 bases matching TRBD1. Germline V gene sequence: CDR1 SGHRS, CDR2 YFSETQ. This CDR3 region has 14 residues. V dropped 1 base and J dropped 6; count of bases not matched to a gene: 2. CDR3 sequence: CASSLMGQGDGYTF. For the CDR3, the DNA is TGCGCCAGCAGCTTGATGGGACAGGGGGATGGCTACACCTTC.

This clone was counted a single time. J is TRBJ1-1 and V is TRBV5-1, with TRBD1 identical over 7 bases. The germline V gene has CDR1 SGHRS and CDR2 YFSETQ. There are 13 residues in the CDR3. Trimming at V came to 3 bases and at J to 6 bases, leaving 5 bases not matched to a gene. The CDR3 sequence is CASSWEQGSEAFF. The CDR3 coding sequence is TGCGCCAGCAGCTGGGAACAGGGGTCTGAAGCTTTCTTT.

As DNA, the CDR3 is TGCGCCAGCAGCTTGGGGTTTGGGGAGTATGGCTACACCTTC. Encoded protein: CASSLGFGEYGYTF. The V gene is TRBV5-1, the J gene TRBJ1-2, with unresolved D. Per the germline V gene, CDR1 is SGHRS and CDR2 is YFSETQ. V dropped 0 bases and J dropped 5 bases, with 11 bases sitting between them. CDR3 length: 14 residues.

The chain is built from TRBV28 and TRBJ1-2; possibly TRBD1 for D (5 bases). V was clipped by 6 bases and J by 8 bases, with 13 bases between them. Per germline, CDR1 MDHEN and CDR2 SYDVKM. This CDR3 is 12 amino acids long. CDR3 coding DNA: TGTGCCAGCAGGGGGACCAGGGACGGCTACACCTTC. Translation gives CASRGTRDGYTF.

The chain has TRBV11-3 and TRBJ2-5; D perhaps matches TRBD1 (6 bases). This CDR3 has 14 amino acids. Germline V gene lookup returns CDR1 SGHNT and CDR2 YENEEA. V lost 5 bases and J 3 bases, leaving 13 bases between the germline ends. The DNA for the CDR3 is TGTGCCAGCAGCCGTGATCAGGGGAAAGAGACCCAGTACTTC. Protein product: CASSRDQGKETQYF.

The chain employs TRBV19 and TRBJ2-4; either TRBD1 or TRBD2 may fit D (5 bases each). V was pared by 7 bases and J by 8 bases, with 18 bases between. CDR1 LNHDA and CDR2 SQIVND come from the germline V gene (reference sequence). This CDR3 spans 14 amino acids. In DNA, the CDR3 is TGTGCCAGTACCGAAGGACTCCTAGGGGACATTCAGTACTTC. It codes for CASTEGLLGDIQYF.

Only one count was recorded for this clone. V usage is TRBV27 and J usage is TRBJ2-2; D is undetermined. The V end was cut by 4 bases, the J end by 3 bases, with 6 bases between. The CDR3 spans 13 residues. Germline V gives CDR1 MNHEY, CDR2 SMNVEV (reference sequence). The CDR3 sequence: CASSYDDTGELFF. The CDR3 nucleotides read TGTGCCAGCAGTTATGACGACACCGGGGAGCTGTTTTTT.

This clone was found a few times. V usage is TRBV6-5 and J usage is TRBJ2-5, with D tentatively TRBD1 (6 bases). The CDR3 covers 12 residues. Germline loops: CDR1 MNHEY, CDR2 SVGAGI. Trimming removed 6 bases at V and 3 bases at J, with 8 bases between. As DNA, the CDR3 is TGTGCCAGCAGCACAGGGAAAGAGACCCAGTACTTC. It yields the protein CASSTGKETQYF.

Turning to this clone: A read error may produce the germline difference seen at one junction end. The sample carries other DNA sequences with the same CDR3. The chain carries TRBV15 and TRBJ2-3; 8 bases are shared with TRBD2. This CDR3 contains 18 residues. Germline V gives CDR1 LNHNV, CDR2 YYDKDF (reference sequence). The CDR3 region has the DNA TGTGCCACCAGCGGGGATCGGGGGGGGCCGCGGAGCACAGATACGCAATATTTT. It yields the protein CATSGDRGGPRSTDTQYF.

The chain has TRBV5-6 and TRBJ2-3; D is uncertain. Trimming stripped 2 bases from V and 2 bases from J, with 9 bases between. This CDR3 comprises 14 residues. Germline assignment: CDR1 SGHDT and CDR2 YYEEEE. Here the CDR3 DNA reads TGTGCCAGCAGCTTCTCCAGATTCACAGATACGCAGTATTTT. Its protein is CASSFSRFTDTQYF.

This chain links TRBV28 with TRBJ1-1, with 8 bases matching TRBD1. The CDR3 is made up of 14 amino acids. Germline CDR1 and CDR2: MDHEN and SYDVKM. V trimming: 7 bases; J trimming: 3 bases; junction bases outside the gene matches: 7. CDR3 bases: TGTGCCAGCAAGCTACAGGGGGAGGACACTGAAGCTTTCTTT. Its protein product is CASKLQGEDTEAFF.

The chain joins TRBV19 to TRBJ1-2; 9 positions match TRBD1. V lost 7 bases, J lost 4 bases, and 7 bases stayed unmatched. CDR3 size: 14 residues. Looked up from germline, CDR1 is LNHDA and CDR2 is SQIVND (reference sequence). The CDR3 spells CASTGQGSSYGYTF. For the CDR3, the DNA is TGTGCCAGTACGGGACAGGGAAGTAGCTATGGCTACACCTTC.

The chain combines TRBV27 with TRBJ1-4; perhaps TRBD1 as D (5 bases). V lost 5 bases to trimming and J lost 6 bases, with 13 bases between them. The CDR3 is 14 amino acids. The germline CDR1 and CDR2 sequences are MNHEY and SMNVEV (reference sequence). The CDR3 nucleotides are TGTGCCAGCAGTCCTCAGGGAGGGGATGAAAAACTGTTTTTT. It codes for CASSPQGGDEKLFF.

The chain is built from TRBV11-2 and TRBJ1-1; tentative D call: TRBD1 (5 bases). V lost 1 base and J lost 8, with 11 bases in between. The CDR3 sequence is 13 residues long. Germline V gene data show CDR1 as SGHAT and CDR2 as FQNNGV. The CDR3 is CASSLVAQGEAFF. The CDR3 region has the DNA TGTGCCAGCAGCTTAGTAGCCCAGGGCGAAGCTTTCTTT.

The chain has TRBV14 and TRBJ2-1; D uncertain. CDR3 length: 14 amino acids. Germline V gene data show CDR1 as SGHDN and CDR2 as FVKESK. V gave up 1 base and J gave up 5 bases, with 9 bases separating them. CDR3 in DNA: TGTGCCAGCAGCCAAGGGCATCGGGACAATGAGCAGTTCTTC. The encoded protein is CASSQGHRDNEQFF. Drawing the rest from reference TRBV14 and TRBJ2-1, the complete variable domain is EAGVTQFPSHSVIEKGQTVTLRCDPISGHDNLYWYRRVMGKEIKFLLHFVKESKQDESGMPNNRFLAERTGGTYSTLKVQPAELEDSGVYFCASSQGHRDNEQFFGPGTRLTVL.